The rows below give T cell receptor beta chains drawn from one sample of a study of post-analysis software for immune sequencing data. TCRdb fed the PCR reads into MiXCR, producing one record per CDR3 protein. This table has roughly 180,000 distinct CDR3 sequences, approximately 31% appearing once. The source material was blood. These receptors were taken from a girl aged 10 to 17 with multiple sclerosis. Each CDR3 is given with its conserved first and last residue. The size entry is marked missing in some rows and otherwise reads once, few, many or a size class.

TRBV20-1	many	TRBJ2-5	CSARDGSSGRQYGTQYF
TRBV10-1	-	TRBJ2-5	CASSEKEQGGRDQYF
TRBV9	few	TRBJ2-7	CASSVAVHNEQYF
TRBV28	-	TRBJ2-4	CASSIQFLAKNIQYF
TRBV29-1	many	TRBJ1-1	CSVAEGRGEAFF
TRBV20-1	many	TRBJ2-3	CSAPAGRTSRDTQYF
TRBV6-5	-	TRBJ2-5	CASSYRPFLVNEQYF
TRBV7-9	few	TRBJ1-6	CASSLEGGDSPLHF
TRBV24-1	many	TRBJ2-1	CATSDMGQGSYNEQFF
TRBV18	once	TRBJ2-1	CASSPDGGNEQFF
TRBV11-2	-	TRBJ2-2	CASSLDLGQASGELFF
TRBV7-2	many	TRBJ2-6	CASSGNRDTGANVLTF
TRBV7-9	-	TRBJ2-3	CASSIQILGTDTQYF
TRBV25-1	few	-	CASSTHYEQYF
TRBV7-2	many	TRBJ2-7	CASSSGQAAYEQYF
TRBV12-3/TRBV12-4	many	TRBJ1-2	CASSLNGDGYTF
TRBV28	many	TRBJ2-6	CASSSTGGRTFSGANVLTF
TRBV27	many	TRBJ2-4	CASSLGSTKNIQYF
TRBV7-8	-	TRBJ1-5	CASSSRSQPPHF
TRBV7-2	-	TRBJ2-4	CASSSSPGTAALAKNIQYF
TRBV20-1	many	TRBJ2-7	CSARGTGPPYYEQYF
TRBV6-2/TRBV6-3	-	TRBJ2-1	CASSYPTKSGGTLYNEQFF
TRBV29-1	once	TRBJ1-1	CSAGVGDTEAFF
TRBV27	many	TRBJ2-5	CASRGVQETQYF
TRBV5-1	many	TRBJ2-7	CASSLLTSGFYEQYF
TRBV5-1	-	TRBJ2-1	CASSLDGSSHNEQFF
TRBV6-6	many	TRBJ2-7	CASSYGDTNYEQYF
TRBV10-3	-	TRBJ1-2	CAVSDMGQGIHGYTF
TRBV27	many	TRBJ2-5	CASSDGLAGSKQETQYF
TRBV7-3	-	TRBJ2-1	CASSLNSLLYNEQFF
TRBV27	many	TRBJ2-7	CASSLLSRRPYEQYF
TRBV7-9	many	TRBJ2-7	CASSRREAGSEQYF
TRBV12-3/TRBV12-4	few	TRBJ1-4	CASSSPGGNEKLFF
TRBV12-3/TRBV12-4	many	TRBJ1-6	CASSLTRENSPLHF
TRBV19	-	TRBJ2-4	CASSEPPVAKNIQYF
TRBV2	-	TRBJ2-5	CASSVGGFGGIGDEQYF
TRBV3-1	-	TRBJ2-7	CASSHDAPYEQYF
TRBV24-1	-	TRBJ2-3	CAASDSDSVVDTQYF
TRBV20-1	many	TRBJ2-3	CSARLGLHLASTDTQYF
TRBV28	few	TRBJ2-6	CASSLGVGFSGAYVLTF
TRBV5-1	many	TRBJ2-7	CASSSTSGSRYEQYF
TRBV27	many	TRBJ2-1	CASTTGGQDEQFF
TRBV27	few	TRBJ2-7	CASRGGYNEQYF
TRBV28	few	-	CASTIGTDQETQYF
TRBV20-1	many	TRBJ2-6	CSASLGSGANVLTF
TRBV5-1	many	TRBJ2-1	CASSSDRDRVPNEQFF
TRBV6-9	-	TRBJ1-5	CASSSQSPTAWPQHF
TRBV9	many	TRBJ2-5	CASSVRGLETQYF
TRBV5-1	many	TRBJ2-5	CASSFRLLASGAQETQYF
TRBV4-1	-	TRBJ2-4	CASSQEDNGGLNGPQYF
TRBV12-3/TRBV12-4	many	TRBJ1-2	CASSLGAHSYGYTF
TRBV5-1	-	TRBJ1-2	CASSPYLRGNYGYTF
TRBV20-1	many	TRBJ1-2	CSARTGVNYGYTF
TRBV20-1	many	TRBJ1-5	CSVARSDQPQHF
TRBV29-1	-	TRBJ1-2	CSVVSNNYGYTF